What follows are 17 T cell receptor beta chains derived from one specimen sequenced in a study of response to subunit inactivated influenza vaccine. Each CDR3 protein is one row after TCRdb ran MiXCR on the RT-PCR reads. The sample yields hundreds of thousands of distinct CDR3 sequences, under 9% seen once. Specimen: PBMCs from blood, collected around 25 months after vaccination. These receptor sequences come from a man between 50 and 75 years old who received an inactivated influenza vaccine.

The V gene is TRBV21-1, the J gene TRBJ2-7; the D segment call TRBD2 is taken from the table without a DNA check. TRBV21-1 is deemed a pseudogene. The CDR3 loop spans 14 amino acids. In DNA, the CDR3 is TGTGCCAGCAGCAAAGAGGACTGTAACTACGAGCAGTACTTC. Its translation is CASSKEDCNYEQYF.

The rearrangement links TRBV10-3 to TRBJ2-7; 11 bases match TRBD1. With V trimmed by 9 bases and J by 5 bases, 6 bases remained unmatched. Germline values: CDR1 ENHRY, CDR2 SYGVKD. This CDR3 is 13 amino acids long. The CDR3 nucleotides read TGTGCCATACGGGACAGGGGGTTTCACGAGCAGTACTTC. Residues: CAIRDRGFHEQYF.

CDR3 protein: CASSQAKRGFRDEQFF. DNA of the CDR3: TGTGCCAGCAGCCAAGCGAAACGGGGGTTTCGAGATGAGCAGTTCTTC. This chain joins TRBV4-2 and TRBJ2-1; possibly TRBD2 for D (6 bases). Germline assignment: CDR1 LGHNA and CDR2 YNFKEQ. This CDR3 comprises 16 residues. V dropped 1 base and J dropped 8 bases, with 18 bases sitting between them.

The V gene is TRBV11-1, the J gene TRBJ2-1; 13 bases align to TRBD2. Trimming took 0 bases from V and 7 from J; bases not matched to a gene: 9. Per the germline V gene, CDR1 is SGHAT and CDR2 is FQDESV (reference sequence). This CDR3 is built from 18 residues. This chain's CDR3 is CASSLAVGLAGVQNEQFF. CDR3 coding DNA: TGTGCCAGCAGCTTAGCGGTAGGACTAGCGGGAGTCCAAAATGAGCAGTTCTTC.

This clonotype occurred once. This clone may be a read error of a much larger clone one base away. The DNA is omitted, as the CDR3 cannot be located on it reliably, and the CDR3 follows TCRdb's listing. The chain employs TRBV6-5 and TRBJ2-6; the D call in the table, TRBD1, was not verified against the DNA. The CDR3 is 15 amino acids long, termini counted. The V gene's germline CDR1 is MNHEY and CDR2 SVGAGI. The CDR3 reads CASSYWGSGANVQTF.

This clonotype came up a few times. J is TRBJ2-1 and V is TRBV7-2; perhaps TRBD2 as D (5 bases). Germline assignment: CDR1 SGHTA and CDR2 FQGNSA. The CDR3 spans 15 residues. Trimming shortened V by 1 base and J by 4 bases, and 11 bases separated the two germline ends. In DNA, the CDR3 is TGTGCCAGCAGCTTAGAGCGGAACCCTTACAATGAGCAGTTCTTC. Amino acid sequence: CASSLERNPYNEQFF.

This clonotype came up many times. J is TRBJ2-1 and V is TRBV20-1; D may be TRBD2 (6 bases). The CDR3 is 14 amino acids. CDR1 and CDR2 (germline): DFQATT, SNEGSKA (reference sequence). Trimming took 5 bases from V and 1 from J, leaving 12 bases between them. The CDR3 coding sequence is TGCAGTGCTCGGGCGGGGTTATCCTACAATGAGCAGTTCTTC. Amino acid sequence: CSARAGLSYNEQFF.

J is TRBJ1-2 and V is TRBV5-1; 10 nucleotides align to TRBD1. The CDR3 contains 18 residues. The V segment lost 3 bases and the J segment 4 bases; nucleotides outside the gene matches: 15. Per germline, CDR1 SGHRS and CDR2 YFSETQ. DNA for the CDR3: TGCGCCAGCAGCTATCAACCCGGGACAGGGGAAGTTGTCTATGGCTACACCTTC. Protein: CASSYQPGTGEVVYGYTF.

This clonotype was detected a few times. The chain carries TRBV4-3 and TRBJ1-2; TRBD1 is a possible D gene (5 bases). V lost 4 bases and J 2 bases, leaving 11 bases between the germline ends. The germline V gene has CDR1 LGHNA and CDR2 YSLEER. This CDR3 is built from 14 residues. CDR3 sequence: CASSLLKGNYGYTF. CDR3 sequence (DNA): TGCGCCAGCAGCCTCTTAAAGGGGAACTATGGCTACACCTTC.

This clonotype was recorded at least ten times. This chain connects TRBV12-3 or TRBV12-4 to TRBJ1-3, with unresolved D. Trimming cost V 11 bases and J 4 bases, with 18 bases left between them. The CDR3 contains 14 residues. This chain's CDR3 is CAGTMARRGNTIYF. The CDR3 coding sequence is TGTGCCGGCACGATGGCTCGACGGGGAAACACCATATATTTT.

The chain recombines TRBV20-1 with TRBJ1-4; weak D call: TRBD1 (6 bases). The CDR3 is 14 amino acids. The germline V and J ends were trimmed by 0 bases and 8 bases, with 13 bases remaining between them. The germline gives CDR1 DFQATT, CDR2 SNEGSKA (reference sequence). The CDR3, as DNA: TGCAGTGCTAGAGATCTCGTCAGGGGCGAAAAACTGTTTTTT. Its translation: CSARDLVRGEKLFF.

This clonotype was seen many times. The V gene is TRBV4-2, the J gene TRBJ2-7; D is undetermined. With 3 bases removed from V and 3 bases from J, the gap between germline ends came to 15 bases. Germline V CDR1 and CDR2: LGHNA, YNFKEQ. CDR3 length equals 15 residues. As DNA, the CDR3 is TGTGCCAGCAGCCAGGAGACCACCCGGGTCTACGAGCAGTACTTC. Its translation is CASSQETTRVYEQYF.

The table lists this clonotype with many counts. The chain is built from TRBV7-2 and TRBJ1-1; D may be TRBD1 (5 bases). In germline, CDR1 is SGHTA, CDR2 FQGNSA. V lost 2 bases and J lost 0, with 7 bases in between. CDR3 length: 14 amino acids. Written as DNA, the CDR3 is TGTGCCAGCAGCTTAAGGGACGTGAACACTGAAGCTTTCTTT. It encodes CASSLRDVNTEAFF.

This chain joins TRBV18 and TRBJ1-2; tentative D call: TRBD1 (6 bases). CDR1 is KGHSH, CDR2 LQKENI, per germline. This CDR3 has 15 amino acids. The V gene lost 0 bases and the J gene lost 6 bases, with 14 bases spanning the gap. DNA of the CDR3: TGTGCCAGCTCACCACCCTACAGGGTCGCAAATGGCTACACCTTC. Its protein is CASSPPYRVANGYTF.

This clonotype was found many times. The rearrangement links TRBV11-2 to TRBJ2-2; D not certain. CDR1 is SGHAT, CDR2 FQNNGV, per germline. Trimming shortened V by 0 bases and J by 4 bases, and 12 bases separated the two germline ends. The CDR3 is 16 amino acids. The CDR3, as DNA: TGTGCCAGCAGCTTAGACCCCATTCTTAGCACCGGGGAGCTGTTTTTT. Its translation: CASSLDPILSTGELFF.

V gene TRBV6-5 combines with J gene TRBJ2-3; D call uncertain. The CDR3 spans 15 residues. The V gene lost 2 bases and the J gene lost 2 bases, with 11 bases spanning the gap. Per germline, CDR1 MNHEY and CDR2 SVGAGI. The CDR3 DNA reads as TGTGCCAGCAGTTACGGTGGCCAGCACACAGATACGCAGTATTTT. Translating it yields CASSYGGQHTDTQYF.

The chain has TRBV20-1 and TRBJ2-2, with D possibly TRBD1 on 6 matching bases. CDR3 size: 14 residues. The germline V gene has CDR1 DFQATT and CDR2 SNEGSKA (reference sequence). V lost 5 bases and J 0 bases, leaving 10 bases between the germline ends. The CDR3 sequence is CSAPDRPNTGELFF. The CDR3, as DNA: TGCAGTGCTCCCGACAGGCCGAACACCGGGGAGCTGTTTTTT.